This T cell receptor (beta chain) was captured in a study of cytomegalovirus exposure and HLA in healthy donors. Notes on the study in general: CMV serostatus was the only immune exposure information that was available. Donors were assumed by presence/absence analyses to have roughly uniform sequencing depth.

Donors in the study were healthy people who gave bone marrow. This clone has at least ten counts. Its antigen is currently unknown. One end of the junction fails to match germline, which may point to a read error. CDR1 and CDR2 from the germline V gene are SGHAT and FQNNGV. This CDR3 contains 16 residues. It was with 60 Vbeta and 13 Jbeta primers that the PCR ran. Assay: immunoSEQ multiplex PCR; the TCRdb copy retains only in-frame clones and omits some. The table has approximately 100,000 clones, 70% to 85% seen once. The TCR originated in a woman aged 40 to 49 in good health and CMV-seronegative. The chain employs TRBV11-2 and TRBJ1-2; TRBD1 is a possible D gene (6 bases). Material for sequencing was PBMCs. The CDR3 protein is CASSPRGTSFPYGYTF. The CDR3 DNA follows: TGCGCCAGCAGCCCAAGGGGGACAAGTTTCCCTTATGGCTACACCTTC.